One T cell receptor beta chain is described in this entry. The antigen is not known. The record originates from a study of OX40 agonist ivuxolimab in advanced cancers. Study-level information: An anti-OX40 (CD134) antibody with agonistic activity, ivuxolimab, was administered to patients. Every 2 weeks, patients received ivuxolimab intravenously, dosed at 0.01 to 10 mg/kg. Study-wide results and caveats: At doses 0.1 to 3.0 mg/kg, CD4+ and CD8+ clones expanded.

Generated by immunoSEQ multiplex PCR, the TCRdb table keeps only in-frame clones and is missing some. This repertoire shows 60,000 to 75,000 clones, 81% found once; its top ten account for 0.95% to 1.1%. The sequence was collected from an adult with an advanced solid tumor such as melanoma, head and neck, liver or kidney cancer. The source was CD4+ or CD8+ T cells sorted from blood, collected in a trial of the OX40 agonist ivuxolimab.

This chain's CDR3 is CASSQERGRPNYGYTF. The DNA for the CDR3 is TGTGCCAGCAGCCAGGAGAGGGGCAGGCCCAACTATGGCTACACCTTC. The gene calls are TRBV4-2 and TRBJ1-2, with TRBD1 as a possible D gene (5 bases). Trimming cost V 3 bases and J 2 bases, with 16 bases left between them. This CDR3 has 16 amino acids. Germline lookup yields CDR1 LGHNA and CDR2 YNFKEQ.